These T cell receptor beta chains were read from a single sample in a study of CD8 T cells in ankylosing spondylitis. Each CDR3 protein is one row after TCRdb ran MiXCR on the 5' RACE reads. The sample carries approximately 150,000 distinct CDR3 sequences, around 42% recorded once. The source material was synovial fluid, either unsorted or a sorted T cell fraction (not recorded which). The receptors were sampled from a male donor with ankylosing spondylitis. Each CDR3 is given with its conserved first and last residue. The D gene is left open where the match is weak. Size tells how often a clone was seen (once, few, many) or the class of an expanded clone, and some rows leave it out.

j_call v_call d_call clone_size cdr3_nt cdr3_aa
TRBJ1-6 TRBV6-1 . . TGTGCCAGCACCACGAGGGAGGACAGTGTGTCACCCCTCCACTTT CASTTREDSVSPLHF
TRBJ2-1 TRBV5-1 . . TGCGCCAGCAGCTTGTTCAGGGAGCTCCACAATGAGCAGTTCTTC CASSLFRELHNEQFF
TRBJ2-1 TRBV5-6 TRBD1 few TGTGCCAGCAGCTTGGTGGGACAGGGTGAGCAGTTCTTC CASSLVGQGEQFF
TRBJ2-1 TRBV9 . . TGTGCCAGCAGCCGGACAGATCCCCTCTCCTACTATGAGCAGTTCTTC CASSRTDPLSYYEQFF
TRBJ2-4 TRBV7-6 . . TGTGCCAGCAGCCCGAGGCCCGCCAAAAACATTCAGTACTTC CASSPRPAKNIQYF
TRBJ2-1 TRBV6-2/TRBV6-3 TRBD2 few TGTGCCAGCAGCTATCTTCGGGACTACTGCTACAATGAGCAGTTCTTC CASSYLRDYCYNEQFF
TRBJ1-1 TRBV27 . many TGTGCCAGCCGACGGGGTTACACTGAAGCTTTCTTT CASRRGYTEAFF
TRBJ1-2 TRBV9 . once TGTGCCAGCAGCGTAGCTGAGAGTACTCCGGAGAATGGCTACACCTTC CASSVAESTPENGYTF
TRBJ2-2 TRBV5-1 . many TGCGCCAGCAGCTTGAGTCCGAACACCGGGGAGCTGTTTTTT CASSLSPNTGELFF
TRBJ2-7 TRBV9 . . TGTGCCAGCAGCGTAGGGGTACAGGGCCTCTCCTACGAGCAGTACTTC CASSVGVQGLSYEQYF
TRBJ2-2 TRBV7-3 TRBD1 . TGTGCCAGCAGCTTATGGGTGACAGGGGGTATCTTGGACACCGGGGAGCTGTTTTTT CASSLWVTGGILDTGELFF
TRBJ1-2 TRBV27 . . TGTGCCACTCGTTCTGGGAGGGGATACTATGGCTACACCTTC CATRSGRGYYGYTF
TRBJ1-2 TRBV6-5 . . . CASSSSSWAGAEGYTF
TRBJ2-2 TRBV6-4 TRBD1 many TGTGCCAGCAGTGCCGGGACAGGGGGCGCCGGGGAGCTGTTTTTT CASSAGTGGAGELFF
TRBJ2-3 TRBV15 . . TGTGCCACCAGCAGAGGCCATTATACGCAGTATTTT CATSRGHYTQYF
TRBJ1-1 TRBV15 . . TGTGCCACCAGCAGAGATGAGAAGAGGAACACTGAAGCTTTCTTT CATSRDEKRNTEAFF
TRBJ2-7 TRBV5-1 . . TGCGCCAGCAGCTTCGCTGCTGGATCCCCCTCCTACGAGCAGTACTTC CASSFAAGSPSYEQYF
TRBJ2-7 TRBV9 TRBD1 many TGTGCCAGCAGCCCCGGGACAGGGCTATCCTACGAGCAGTACTTC CASSPGTGLSYEQYF
TRBJ1-2 TRBV7-9 . . TGTGCCAGCAGCTCTAGCCCGGGACACTTCTATGGCTACACCTTC CASSSSPGHFYGYTF
TRBJ2-1 TRBV11-1 . . TGTGCCAGCAGCTTAGTTGGAGCGGGCGTAGTTTTCTCCTACAATGAGCAGTTCTTC CASSLVGAGVVFSYNEQFF
TRBJ2-3 TRBV4-2 . many TGTGCCAGCAGCCAAGAGGCTAGCTACCGCACAGATACGCAGTATTTT CASSQEASYRTDTQYF
TRBJ1-3 TRBV2 . . TGTGCCAGCAGTGAAGGGCTGGGGGCGTCTGGAAACACCATATATTTT CASSEGLGASGNTIYF
TRBJ2-1 TRBV4-2 TRBD2 . TGTGCCAGCAGCCAAGATCCTAGCGGGAGGGCCATCTACAATGAGCAGTTCTTC CASSQDPSGRAIYNEQFF
TRBJ2-3 TRBV11-1 TRBD2 . TGTGCCAGCAGCTTATTCCTAGGCGCTAGCGGGACCACAGATACGCAGTATTTT CASSLFLGASGTTDTQYF
TRBJ2-1 TRBV4-1 . . TGCGCCAGCAGCCCACCGGACTACCTCTACAATGAGCAGTTCTTC CASSPPDYLYNEQFF
TRBJ2-1 TRBV5-6 . . TGTGCCAGCAGCCCTGGAGCCTACAATGAGCAGTTCTTC CASSPGAYNEQFF
TRBJ2-7 TRBV28 TRBD2 few TGTGCCAGCAGTTTAGGTGGCGGGGGGGCCTACGAGCAGTACTTC CASSLGGGGAYEQYF
TRBJ1-5 TRBV11-2 . few TGTGCCAGCAGCTTAGTAAGAGGGCGCCAGCATTTT CASSLVRGRQHF
TRBJ2-3 TRBV27 TRBD2 . TGTGCCAGCAGTCGGACTAGCGGGGGGTATAGCACAGATACGCAGTATTTT CASSRTSGGYSTDTQYF
TRBJ1-5 TRBV27 TRBD1 . TGTGCCAGCAGTACATGCCTCGGACAGGGTGTTCAGCCCCAGCATTTT CASSTCLGQGVQPQHF
TRBJ1-1 TRBV4-1 TRBD1 . TGCGCCAGCAGCCATCTGGACAGGGCCAACTTCATGAACACTGAAGCTTTCTTT CASSHLDRANFMNTEAFF
TRBJ2-7 TRBV29-1 . few TGCAGCGTTGGACACTATTACGAGCAGTACTTC CSVGHYYEQYF
TRBJ2-1 TRBV20-1 . few TGCAGTGCTAGTCGCTACGGACTGAAAACTAGCTCCTACAATGAGCAGTTCTTC CSASRYGLKTSSYNEQFF
TRBJ2-3 TRBV12-3/TRBV12-4 TRBD2 . TGTGCCAGCAGTTCATTTGGACTAGCGGCGAGCCCGAAAACAGATACGCAGTATTTT CASSSFGLAASPKTDTQYF
TRBJ2-2 TRBV5-1 TRBD2 . TGCGCCAGCAGCCCGGGACTAGCGGGACCTACCGGGGAGCTGTTTTTT CASSPGLAGPTGELFF
TRBJ2-1 TRBV5-6 . few TGTGCCAGCAGCTTTGGACTTATTGAGCAGTTCTTC CASSFGLIEQFF
TRBJ2-7 TRBV10-3 . . TGTGCCATCAGTGATGAGGACTCCTACGAGCAGTACTTC CAISDEDSYEQYF
TRBJ2-4 TRBV13 TRBD2 . TGTGCCAGCAGTCCCGGATGGGGGGGTGACAGAAACATTCAGTACTTC CASSPGWGGDRNIQYF
TRBJ1-2 TRBV27 TRBD1 . TGTGCCAGCACCTCCTTGACAGGGAACTATGGCTACACCTTC CASTSLTGNYGYTF
TRBJ2-7 TRBV7-9 TRBD2 few TGTGCCAGCAGTCACAGCGGGAGGGCTCCCCACGAGCAGTACTTC CASSHSGRAPHEQYF
TRBJ2-5 TRBV12-3/TRBV12-4 . . TGTGCCAGCAGTCCCCCCCGGGAGACACAAGAGACCCAGTACTTC CASSPPRETQETQYF
TRBJ2-7 TRBV12-3/TRBV12-4 . few TGTGCCAGCAGTCCAGGGGTGCGTGAGCAGTACTTC CASSPGVREQYF
TRBJ2-1 TRBV20-1 TRBD2 few TGCAGTGCTAGAGATGTGGGACTACCCATCTACAATGAGCAGTTCTTC CSARDVGLPIYNEQFF